These 24 T cell receptor beta chains were sequenced from one sample in a study of T-cell memory formation after mild COVID-19. TCRdb analysed the 5' RACE reads with MiXCR anew, one entry per CDR3 protein. The data show roughly 300,000 distinct CDR3 sequences, 7.5% to 9.5% seen once. The sequenced sample consisted of PBMCs or a T cell subset sorted from them (not recorded which). All receptors come from a man between 18 and 35 years old who had mild COVID-19 (a few samples of this study predate the infection). Cell type and time point are not known.

This clonotype has a count of ten or more. The chain uses TRBV7-2 and TRBJ2-4; D uncertain. This CDR3 spans 15 amino acids. The germline V and J ends were trimmed by 3 bases and 3 bases, with 12 bases remaining between them. Germline CDR1 is SGHTA and CDR2 is FQGNSA. CDR3 sequence (DNA): TGTGCCAGCAGCTTCGGCTATTCAGGCAAAAACATTCAGTACTTC. The encoded protein is CASSFGYSGKNIQYF.

In the case of this clonotype: A much more abundant neighbour one base away suggests this may be a read error. The chain employs TRBV13 and TRBJ1-1; D possibly corresponds to TRBD1 (6 bases). The ends were cut back, 5 bases at V and 4 bases at J, with 14 bases in the middle. Germline lookup yields CDR1 PRHDT and CDR2 FYEKMQ (reference sequence). The CDR3 runs to 14 residues. The CDR3, as DNA: TGTGCCAGCAGCGCCCAGGGGAGGGGCACTGAAGCTTTCTTT. As protein: CASSAQGRGTEAFF.

The V and J genes are TRBV11-3 and TRBJ2-2, with D unclear. Trimming stripped 1 base from V and 4 bases from J, with 7 bases between. This CDR3 has 14 amino acids. Germline V gives CDR1 SGHNT, CDR2 YENEEA. CDR3 protein: CASSLGYRTGELFF. In DNA form, the CDR3 reads TGTGCCAGCAGCTTAGGGTACCGCACCGGGGAGCTGTTTTTT.

The chain has TRBV5-1 and TRBJ1-2; TRBD1 aligns across 8 bases. V shed 0 bases, J shed 4 bases, and the junction held 2 bases outside the gene matches. This CDR3 has 14 residues. CDR1 is SGHRS, CDR2 YFSETQ, per germline. The CDR3 loop reads CASSLGTGSYGYTF. Here the CDR3 DNA reads TGCGCCAGCAGCTTGGGGACAGGGAGCTATGGCTACACCTTC.

This chain links TRBV24-1 with TRBJ2-3; D ambiguous. The CDR3 is 13 amino acids. V lost 3 bases and J 2 bases, leaving 5 bases between the germline ends. Germline assignment: CDR1 KGHDR and CDR2 SFDVKD. The CDR3 DNA reads as TGTGCCACCAGTGATCACTTCACAGATACGCAGTATTTT. This gives the protein CATSDHFTDTQYF.

This clonotype was picked up many times. CDR3 amino acids: CASSLAFQPQHF. The DNA of the CDR3 is TGTGCCAGCAGTTTGGCGTTTCAGCCCCAGCATTTT. V usage is TRBV28 and J usage is TRBJ1-5; D is ambiguous. Germline CDR1 is MDHEN and CDR2 is SYDVKM. V shed 3 bases and J shed 6 bases, with 6 bases lying between them. The CDR3 contains 12 residues.

This clonotype has just a few counts. The chain is built from TRBV20-1 and TRBJ1-4; TRBD1 matches at 9 bases. The germline V gene encodes CDR1 DFQATT and CDR2 SNEGSKA (reference sequence). This CDR3 is 14 amino acids long. Trimming at V came to 7 bases and at J to 7 bases, leaving 10 bases not matched to a gene. The CDR3 is CSGKNRGLGEKLFF. The CDR3 region has the DNA TGCAGTGGAAAGAACAGGGGGCTGGGTGAAAAACTGTTTTTT.

This clonotype has ten or more counts. The chain carries TRBV20-1 and TRBJ2-3; 8 bases are a match to TRBD2. Germline V gene lookup returns CDR1 DFQATT and CDR2 SNEGSKA (reference sequence). The CDR3 is 14 amino acids. Losses at the gene ends were 6 bases for V and 5 bases for J; bases not matched to a gene: 10. The DNA of the CDR3 is TGCAGTGCCCCCTCCTCTCTAGCGGGAGATACGCAGTATTTT. This codes for CSAPSSLAGDTQYF.

Only a few counts were recorded for this clonotype. The chain carries TRBV13 and TRBJ2-6; D is perhaps TRBD1 (6 bases). The CDR3 totals 15 residues. Germline V gene lookup returns CDR1 PRHDT and CDR2 FYEKMQ (reference sequence). The germline V and J ends were trimmed by 7 bases and 4 bases, with 14 bases remaining between them. In DNA form, the CDR3 reads TGTGCCAGCACCCTAACAGGGACCGGGGCCAACGTCCTGACTTTC. Amino acid sequence: CASTLTGTGANVLTF.

V and J are TRBV9 and TRBJ1-1; 8 nucleotides align to TRBD1. V shed 0 bases, J shed 4 bases, and the junction held 11 bases outside the gene matches. The germline gives CDR1 SGDLS, CDR2 YYNGEE. This CDR3 spans 17 amino acids. The CDR3 is CASSVGVMGQGATEAFF. The CDR3 DNA follows: TGTGCCAGCAGCGTAGGAGTAATGGGGCAGGGGGCCACTGAAGCTTTCTTT.

The gene calls are TRBV15 and TRBJ2-7; D not resolved. V was clipped by 0 bases and J by 4 bases, with 10 bases between them. This CDR3 has 14 residues. Germline V gene sequence: CDR1 LNHNV, CDR2 YYDKDF (reference sequence). CDR3 amino acids: CATSRDYGQYEQYV. The CDR3 region has the DNA TGTGCCACCAGCAGAGATTATGGGCAATACGAGCAGTACGTC.

This clonotype was picked up a small number of times. The chain has TRBV7-4 and TRBJ2-7; D is unresolved. Germline CDR1 is SGHVT and CDR2 is SQSDAQ. The CDR3 consists of 13 residues. Trimming pared 6 bases from V and 2 bases from J, leaving 11 bases between. The DNA of the CDR3 is TGTGCCAGCAGATTGCGGATCCCCTACGAGCAGTACTTC. As protein: CASRLRIPYEQYF.

The V gene is TRBV7-9, the J gene TRBJ2-1, with D perhaps TRBD2 (5 bases). V was trimmed by 5 bases and J by 5 bases, leaving 10 bases between them. Germline assignment: CDR1 SEHNR and CDR2 FQNEAQ (reference sequence). CDR3 length equals 13 residues. The CDR3: CASSPTRDNEQFF. CDR3 sequence (DNA): TGTGCCAGCAGCCCGACGAGGGACAATGAGCAGTTCTTC.

This clonotype was observed a few times. The chain has TRBV5-1 and TRBJ2-5, with D perhaps matching TRBD1 (6 bases). Germline CDR1 is SGHRS and CDR2 is YFSETQ. This CDR3 is 15 amino acids long. V shed 2 bases and J shed 1 base, with 12 bases lying between them. In DNA, the CDR3 is TGCGCCAGCAGCTTAGGGGGACACTTCCAAGAGACCCAGTACTTC. This translates into CASSLGGHFQETQYF.

This chain's CDR3 is CATMQGSVNEQFF. DNA for the CDR3: TGTGCCACCATGCAGGGATCGGTTAATGAGCAGTTCTTC. The chain carries TRBV24-1 and TRBJ2-1; D is possibly TRBD1 (5 bases). The CDR3 covers 13 residues. CDR1 is KGHDR and CDR2 is SFDVKD in the germline V gene. Trimming stripped 8 bases from V and 7 bases from J, with 14 bases between.

There are many counts of this clonotype. V and J are TRBV12-3 or TRBV12-4 and TRBJ1-5; D is undetermined. V lost 2 bases and J lost 6, with 5 bases in between. The CDR3 loop spans 12 amino acids. The CDR3 protein is CASSLKGQPQHF. In DNA, the CDR3 is TGTGCCAGCAGTTTAAAGGGTCAGCCCCAGCATTTT.

The genes are TRBV5-6 and TRBJ2-3; TRBD1 is a possible D gene (6 bases). V was clipped by 0 bases and J by 5 bases, with 10 bases between them. The CDR3 has 14 amino acids. Per the germline V gene, CDR1 is SGHDT and CDR2 is YYEEEE. The CDR3 nucleotides read TGTGCCAGCAGCTTGGGGGGGCGGAGAGATACGCAGTATTTT. This encodes CASSLGGRRDTQYF.

This clonotype was counted a few times. V is TRBV7-2 and J is TRBJ2-7; possible D gene TRBD2, 5 bases. The V gene's germline CDR1 is SGHTA and CDR2 FQGNSA. The V gene lost 0 bases and the J gene lost 1 base, with 10 bases spanning the gap. This CDR3 is built from 15 residues. The CDR3 loop reads CASSLAELVSYEQYF. The CDR3 nucleotides are TGTGCCAGCAGCTTAGCGGAACTAGTTTCCTACGAGCAGTACTTC. The full variable domain, rest sourced from reference TRBV7-2 and TRBJ2-7, is GAGVSQSPSNKVTEKGKDVELRCDPISGHTALYWYRQSLGQGLEFLIYFQGNSAPDKSGLPSDRFSAERTGGSVSTLTIQRTQQEDSAVYLCASSLAELVSYEQYFGPGTRLTVT.

The chain is built from TRBV7-9 and TRBJ2-7, with TRBD1 identical over 11 bases. This CDR3 has 18 amino acids. Germline trimming cut 6 bases from V and 0 bases from J; bases unmatched to any gene: 13. The V gene's germline CDR1 is SEHNR and CDR2 FQNEAQ (reference sequence). CDR3 amino acids: CASRAQAGQGASSYEQYF. The CDR3 region has the DNA TGTGCCAGCAGGGCTCAAGCCGGACAGGGGGCTAGCTCCTACGAGCAGTACTTC.

V and J are TRBV20-1 and TRBJ1-1; D is uncertain. The V end was cut by 3 bases, the J end by 0 bases, with 8 bases between. The CDR3 consists of 13 residues. The germline V gene has CDR1 DFQATT and CDR2 SNEGSKA (reference sequence). CDR3 region: CSARKEMNTEAFF. In DNA, the CDR3 is TGCAGTGCTAGGAAAGAGATGAACACTGAAGCTTTCTTT.

The table lists this clonotype with a few counts. The CDR3 spells CASSYRTARTGDKNDGYTF. The CDR3, as DNA: TGTGCCAGCAGTTACCGAACTGCGCGGACAGGGGACAAAAACGATGGCTACACCTTC. The gene calls are TRBV6-2 or TRBV6-3 and TRBJ1-2; 9 bases are shared with TRBD1. Germline V gives CDR1 MNHEY, CDR2 SVGEGT. CDR3 size: 19 residues. V was clipped by 2 bases and J by 6 bases; unmatched bases: 19.

This clonotype appeared a few times. The CDR3: CSATKQGAWEKLFF. For the CDR3, the DNA is TGCAGTGCAACTAAACAGGGGGCTTGGGAAAAACTGTTTTTT. The rearrangement links TRBV20-1 to TRBJ1-4; 9 positions match TRBD1. The V and J ends lost 6 bases and 8 bases, in that order; junction bases with no gene match: 10. The CDR3 has 14 residues. CDR1 and CDR2 from the germline V gene are DFQATT and SNEGSKA (reference sequence).

The sample holds a few counts of this clonotype. The V call is TRBV7-9, the J call TRBJ2-1, with D possibly TRBD2 on 7 matching bases. This CDR3 is 15 amino acids long. V was trimmed by 1 base and J by 7 bases, leaving 14 bases between them. Germline V CDR1 and CDR2: SEHNR, FQNEAQ (reference sequence). CDR3 nucleotides: TGTGCCAGCAGCTTAGGTTCGGGGGGCCGGAATGAGCAGTTCTTC. Protein sequence: CASSLGSGGRNEQFF.

The V gene is TRBV25-1, the J gene TRBJ1-1; D is ambiguous. Between the trimmed V and J ends, which lost 5 bases and 1 base, there was a span of 8 bases. CDR1 is MGHDK and CDR2 is SYGVNS in the germline V gene. The length of the CDR3 is 13 residues. The CDR3 sequence is CASSHNRNTEAFF. CDR3 coding DNA: TGTGCCAGCAGTCATAACCGGAACACTGAAGCTTTCTTT.